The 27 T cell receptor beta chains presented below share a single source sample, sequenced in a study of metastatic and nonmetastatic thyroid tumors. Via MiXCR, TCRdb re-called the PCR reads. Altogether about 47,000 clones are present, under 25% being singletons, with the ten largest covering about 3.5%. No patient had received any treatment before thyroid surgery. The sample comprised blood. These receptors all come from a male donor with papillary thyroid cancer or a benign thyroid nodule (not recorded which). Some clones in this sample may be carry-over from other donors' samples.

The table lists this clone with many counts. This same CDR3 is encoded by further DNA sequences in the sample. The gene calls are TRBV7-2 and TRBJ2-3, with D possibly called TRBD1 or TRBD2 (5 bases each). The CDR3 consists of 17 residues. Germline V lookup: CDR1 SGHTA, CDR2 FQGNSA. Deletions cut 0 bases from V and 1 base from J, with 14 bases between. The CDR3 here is CASSLAGGGIGTDTQYF. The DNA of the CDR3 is TGTGCCAGCAGCTTAGCTGGGGGTGGAATAGGCACAGATACGCAGTATTTT.

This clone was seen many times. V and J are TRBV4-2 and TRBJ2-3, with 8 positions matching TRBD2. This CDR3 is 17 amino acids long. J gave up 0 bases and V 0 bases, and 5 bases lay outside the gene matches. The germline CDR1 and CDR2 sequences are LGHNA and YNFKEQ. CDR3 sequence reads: CASSQDGPSGSTDTQYF. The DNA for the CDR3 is TGTGCCAGCAGCCAAGATGGGCCTAGCGGGAGCACAGATACGCAGTATTTT.

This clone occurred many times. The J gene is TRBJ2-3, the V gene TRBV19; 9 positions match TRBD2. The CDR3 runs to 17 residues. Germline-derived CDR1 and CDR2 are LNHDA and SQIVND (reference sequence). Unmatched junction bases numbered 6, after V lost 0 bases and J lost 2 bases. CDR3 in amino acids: CASSIDRLAGPTDTQYF. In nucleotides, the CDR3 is TGTGCCAGTAGTATAGATCGGCTAGCGGGACCCACAGATACGCAGTATTTT.

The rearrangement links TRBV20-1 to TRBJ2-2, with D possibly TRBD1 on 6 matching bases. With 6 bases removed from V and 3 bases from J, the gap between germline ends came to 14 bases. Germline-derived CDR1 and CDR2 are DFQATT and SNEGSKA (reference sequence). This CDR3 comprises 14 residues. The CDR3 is CSASTGSDTGELFF. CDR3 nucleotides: TGCAGTGCAAGTACAGGGTCGGACACCGGGGAGCTGTTTTTT.

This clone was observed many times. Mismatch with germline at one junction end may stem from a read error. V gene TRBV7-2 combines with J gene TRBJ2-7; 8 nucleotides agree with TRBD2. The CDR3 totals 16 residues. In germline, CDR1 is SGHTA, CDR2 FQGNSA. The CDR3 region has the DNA TGTGCCAGCAGCGTAGCGGGGACTAGAGACCTTTACGAGCAGTACTTC. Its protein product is CASSVAGTRDLYEQYF. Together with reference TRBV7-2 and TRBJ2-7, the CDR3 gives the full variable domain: GAGVSQSPSNKVTEKGKDVELRCDPISGHTALYWYRQSLGQGLEFLIYFQGNSAPDKSGLPSDRFSAERTGGSVSTLTIQRTQQEDSAVYLCASSVAGTRDLYEQYFGPGTRLTVT.

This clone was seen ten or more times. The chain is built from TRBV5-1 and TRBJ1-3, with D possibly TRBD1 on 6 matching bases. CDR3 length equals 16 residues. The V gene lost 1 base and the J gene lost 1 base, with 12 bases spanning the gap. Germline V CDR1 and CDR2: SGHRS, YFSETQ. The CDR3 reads CASSLFGGTSGNTIYF. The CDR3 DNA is TGCGCCAGCAGCTTGTTTGGGGGGACATCTGGAAACACCATATATTTT.

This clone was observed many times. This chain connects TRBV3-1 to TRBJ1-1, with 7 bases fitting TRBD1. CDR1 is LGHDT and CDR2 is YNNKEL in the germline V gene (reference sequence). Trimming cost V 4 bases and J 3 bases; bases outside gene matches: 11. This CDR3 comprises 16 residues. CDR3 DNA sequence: TGTGCCAGCAGCCGCACAGGGGCCATGGCGGACACTGAAGCTTTCTTT. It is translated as CASSRTGAMADTEAFF.

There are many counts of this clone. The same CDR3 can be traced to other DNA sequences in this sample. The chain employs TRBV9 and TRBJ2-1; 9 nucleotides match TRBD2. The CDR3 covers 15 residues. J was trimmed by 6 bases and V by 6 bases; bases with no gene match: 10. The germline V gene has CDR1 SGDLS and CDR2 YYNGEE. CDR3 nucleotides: TGTGCCAGCACCTTAGCTAGCGGGGCTCTCAATGAGCAGTTCTTC. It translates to CASTLASGALNEQFF. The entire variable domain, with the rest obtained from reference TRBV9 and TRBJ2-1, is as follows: DSGVTQTPKHLITATGQRVTLRCSPRSGDLSVYWYQQSLDQGLQFLIQYYNGEERAKGNILERFSAQQFPDLHSELNLSSLELGDSALYFCASTLASGALNEQFFGPGTRLTVL.

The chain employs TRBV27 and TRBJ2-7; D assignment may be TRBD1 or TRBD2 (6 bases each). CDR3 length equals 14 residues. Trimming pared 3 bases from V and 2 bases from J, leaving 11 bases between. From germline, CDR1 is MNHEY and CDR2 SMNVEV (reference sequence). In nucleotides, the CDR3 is TGTGCCAGCAGTTTGGGGGGCAAGCCCTACGAGCAGTACTTC. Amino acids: CASSLGGKPYEQYF.

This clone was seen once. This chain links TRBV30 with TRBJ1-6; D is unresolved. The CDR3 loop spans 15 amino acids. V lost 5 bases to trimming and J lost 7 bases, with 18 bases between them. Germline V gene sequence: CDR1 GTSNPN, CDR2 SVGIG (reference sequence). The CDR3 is CAWDGGGGQNSPLHF. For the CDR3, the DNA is TGTGCCTGGGACGGTGGTGGCGGCCAGAATTCACCCCTCCACTTT.

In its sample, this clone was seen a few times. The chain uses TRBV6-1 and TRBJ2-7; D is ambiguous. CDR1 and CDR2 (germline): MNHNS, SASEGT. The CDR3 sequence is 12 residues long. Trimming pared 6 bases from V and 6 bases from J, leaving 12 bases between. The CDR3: CASSSPQSEQYF. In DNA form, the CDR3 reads TGTGCCAGCAGCTCCCCTCAGTCCGAGCAGTACTTC.

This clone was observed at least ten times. Here the CDR3 reads CAWSVVWRETQYF. The CDR3 bases are TGTGCCTGGAGTGTAGTGTGGAGAGAGACCCAGTACTTC. The chain uses TRBV30 and TRBJ2-5, with D hard to call. The V gene lost 0 bases and the J gene lost 4 bases, with 9 bases spanning the gap. The germline CDR1 and CDR2 sequences are GTSNPN and SVGIG (reference sequence). The CDR3 is made up of 13 amino acids.

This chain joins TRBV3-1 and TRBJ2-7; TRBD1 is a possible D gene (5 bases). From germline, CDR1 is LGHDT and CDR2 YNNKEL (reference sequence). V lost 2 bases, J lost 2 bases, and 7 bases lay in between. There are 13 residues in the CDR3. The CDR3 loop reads CASSQRQTYEQYF. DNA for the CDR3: TGTGCCAGCAGCCAACGACAGACCTACGAGCAGTACTTC.

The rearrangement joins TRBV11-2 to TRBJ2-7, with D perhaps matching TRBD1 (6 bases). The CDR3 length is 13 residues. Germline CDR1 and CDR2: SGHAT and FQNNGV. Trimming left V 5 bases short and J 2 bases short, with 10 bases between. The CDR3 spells CASSLGTTYEQYF. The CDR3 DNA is TGTGCCAGCAGCCTCGGGACAACCTACGAGCAGTACTTC.

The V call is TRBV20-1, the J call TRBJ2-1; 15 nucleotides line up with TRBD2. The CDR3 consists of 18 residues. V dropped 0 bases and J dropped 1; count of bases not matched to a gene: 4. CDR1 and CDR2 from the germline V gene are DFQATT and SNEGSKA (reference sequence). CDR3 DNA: TGCAGTGCTAGAGATCCGGGACTAGCGGGAGGTTCCTACAATGAGCAGTTCTTC. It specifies CSARDPGLAGGSYNEQFF.

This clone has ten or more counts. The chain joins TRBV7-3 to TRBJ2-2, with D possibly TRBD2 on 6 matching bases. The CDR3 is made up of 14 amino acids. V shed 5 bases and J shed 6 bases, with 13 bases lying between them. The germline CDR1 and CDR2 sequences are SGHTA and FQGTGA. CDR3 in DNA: TGTGCCAGCAGCCGGGACTCCCAGGCCGGGGAGCTGTTTTTT. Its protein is CASSRDSQAGELFF.

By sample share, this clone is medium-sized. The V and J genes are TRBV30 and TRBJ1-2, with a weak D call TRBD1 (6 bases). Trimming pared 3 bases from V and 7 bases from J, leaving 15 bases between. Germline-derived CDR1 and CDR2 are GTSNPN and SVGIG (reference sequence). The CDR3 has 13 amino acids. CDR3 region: CAWSKGGNGGYTF. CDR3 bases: TGTGCCTGGAGCAAGGGGGGAAATGGTGGCTACACCTTC.

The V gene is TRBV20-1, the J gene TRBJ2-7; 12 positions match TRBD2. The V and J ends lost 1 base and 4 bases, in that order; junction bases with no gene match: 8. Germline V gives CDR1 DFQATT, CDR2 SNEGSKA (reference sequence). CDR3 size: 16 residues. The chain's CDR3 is CSARVWTSGKGYEQYF. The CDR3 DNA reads TGCAGTGCTAGAGTCTGGACTAGCGGGAAAGGGTACGAGCAGTACTTC.

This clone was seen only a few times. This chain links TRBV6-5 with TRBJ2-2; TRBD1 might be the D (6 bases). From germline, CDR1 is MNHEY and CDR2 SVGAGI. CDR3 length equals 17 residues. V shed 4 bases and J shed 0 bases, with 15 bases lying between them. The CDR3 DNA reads TGTGCCAGCAGTTCGGGACAAGAAATAGCGAACACCGGGGAGCTGTTTTTT. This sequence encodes CASSSGQEIANTGELFF.

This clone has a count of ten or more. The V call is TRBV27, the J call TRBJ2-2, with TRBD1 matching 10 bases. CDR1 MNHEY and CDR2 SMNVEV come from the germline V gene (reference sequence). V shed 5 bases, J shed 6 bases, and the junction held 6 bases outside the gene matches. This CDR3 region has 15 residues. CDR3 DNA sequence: TGTGCCAGCAGTCCCGGGACAGGGGTTCCCGGGGAGCTGTTTTTT. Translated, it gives CASSPGTGVPGELFF.

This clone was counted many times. The DNA of the CDR3 is TGCGCCAGCAAAGGAGGGGGTTCGGCGGGCACTGAAGCTTTCTTT. It is translated as CASKGGGSAGTEAFF. The rearrangement joins TRBV5-1 to TRBJ1-1, with D possibly TRBD1 on 6 matching bases. The CDR3 consists of 15 residues. Germline loops: CDR1 SGHRS, CDR2 YFSETQ. V lost 6 bases, J lost 4 bases, and 19 bases lay in between. Full variable domain (rest looked up from reference TRBV5-1 and TRBJ1-1): KAGVTQTPRYLIKTRGQQVTLSCSPISGHRSVSWYQQTPGQGLQFLFEYFSETQRNKGNFPGRFSGRQFSNSRSEMNVSTLELGDSALYLCASKGGGSAGTEAFFGQGTRLTVV.

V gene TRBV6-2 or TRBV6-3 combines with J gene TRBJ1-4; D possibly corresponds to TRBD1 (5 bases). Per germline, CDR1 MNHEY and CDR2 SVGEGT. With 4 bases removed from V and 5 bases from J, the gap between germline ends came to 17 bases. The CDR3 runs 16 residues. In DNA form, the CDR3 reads TGTGCCAGCAGTTCTCGGGACCGCACCCTGAATGAAAAACTGTTTTTT. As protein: CASSSRDRTLNEKLFF.

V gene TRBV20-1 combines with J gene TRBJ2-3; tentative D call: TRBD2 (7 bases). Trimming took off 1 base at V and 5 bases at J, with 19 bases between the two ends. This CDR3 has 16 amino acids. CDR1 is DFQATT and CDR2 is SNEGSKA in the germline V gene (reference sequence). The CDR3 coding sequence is TGCAGTGCTAGAGGAGGGCGCGGGGGCAGCGGAGATACGCAGTATTTT. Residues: CSARGGRGGSGDTQYF.

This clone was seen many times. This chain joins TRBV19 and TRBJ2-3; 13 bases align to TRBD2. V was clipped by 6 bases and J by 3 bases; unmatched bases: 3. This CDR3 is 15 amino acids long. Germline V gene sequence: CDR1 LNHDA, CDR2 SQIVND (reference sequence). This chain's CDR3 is CASRLAGGPTDTQYF. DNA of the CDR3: TGTGCCAGTAGACTAGCGGGAGGGCCGACAGATACGCAGTATTTT. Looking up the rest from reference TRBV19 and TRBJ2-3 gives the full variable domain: DGGITQSPKYLFRKEGQNVTLSCEQNLNHDAMYWYRQDPGQGLRLIYYSQIVNDFQKGDIAEGYSVSREKKESFPLTVTSAQKNPTAFYLCASRLAGGPTDTQYFGPGTRLTVL.

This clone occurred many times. CDR3 sequence reads: CASSPQVPGLAHQETQYF. In DNA form, the CDR3 reads TGTGCCAGCAGTCCACAGGTTCCGGGACTAGCTCACCAAGAGACCCAGTACTTC. V usage is TRBV12-3 or TRBV12-4 and J usage is TRBJ2-5; 9 nucleotides align to TRBD2. Unmatched junction bases numbered 13, after V lost 5 bases and J lost 0 bases. CDR3 length equals 18 residues.

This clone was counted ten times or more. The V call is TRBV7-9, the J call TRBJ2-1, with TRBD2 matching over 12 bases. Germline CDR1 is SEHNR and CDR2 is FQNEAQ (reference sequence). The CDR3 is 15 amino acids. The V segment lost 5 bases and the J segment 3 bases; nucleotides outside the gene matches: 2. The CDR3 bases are TGTGCCAGCAGCCGGACTAGCGGGAACTACAATGAGCAGTTCTTC. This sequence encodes CASSRTSGNYNEQFF.

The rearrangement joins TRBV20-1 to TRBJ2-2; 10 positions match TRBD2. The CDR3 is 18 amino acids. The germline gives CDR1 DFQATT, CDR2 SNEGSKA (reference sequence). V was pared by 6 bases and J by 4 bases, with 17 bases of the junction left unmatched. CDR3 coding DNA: TGCAGTGCGCCGTTCCCGGGACTAGCGAAAGGCGCCACCGGGGAGCTGTTTTTT. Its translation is CSAPFPGLAKGATGELFF.